Listed here is a single T cell receptor (beta chain). The ends lost 4 bases at V and 1 base at J; junction bases unmatched: 3. The germline V gene encodes CDR1 SGDLS and CDR2 YYNGEE. The CDR3 totals 15 residues. Methods used by the authors: Nucleated cell number was recorded as an estimate derived from reference gene primer amplification. This table comes from immunoSEQ multiplex PCR, and its TCRdb copy is limited to in-frame clones, with some not included. V and J calls and clone size are copied from that table; D and trimming were computed from the DNA. Among approximately 230,000 clones listed, more than 75% were seen once. The sample belongs to a study of blood T cell repertoires in COVID-19. Across the whole study: Acute and convalescent COVID-19 samples came from the United States, Italy and Spain. Sources were T cells, B-cell-depleted T cells, or PBMCs; the material itself was cDNA or gDNA.

Grouping used clinical history reported by participants in a survey and questionnaire. This sequence originates from a man in his forties who had recovered from COVID-19. The V and J genes are TRBV9 and TRBJ2-3, with 10 bases aligning to TRBD2. Material for sequencing was PBMCs or T cells enriched from blood (not recorded which). The CDR3 spells CASSPGTSGTDTQYF. The CDR3 bases are TGTGCCAGCAGCCCCGGGACTAGCGGCACAGATACGCAGTATTTT.